These T cell receptor beta chains were read from a single sample in a study of regulatory T cells in long-lasting Graves disease. MiXCR, run by TCRdb on the multiplex PCR reads, gives a single entry per CDR3 protein. The sample has roughly 360,000 distinct CDR3 sequences; around 23% are singletons. The input for sequencing was peripheral blood mononuclear cells (PBMCs), taken when the disease was refractory, from a patient treated with antithyroid drugs. All receptors come from a woman between 35 and 50 years old with Graves disease. Both conserved end residues are part of each CDR3. A D gene is named only where the DNA matches it firmly. Clone size is not always given. Where it is, it says once, few, many or a class for expanded clones.

D gene,V gene,clone size,J gene,CDR3 protein,CDR3 DNA
TRBD1,TRBV27,many,TRBJ1-4,CASKQGTEKLFF,TGTGCCAGTAAACAGGGGACGGAAAAACTGTTTTTT
TRBD1,TRBV28,many,TRBJ2-7,CASSLRTGPYEQYF,TGTGCCAGCAGTCTTCGGACAGGCCCCTACGAGCAGTACTTC
-,TRBV27,-,TRBJ2-1,CASKRDGGTYNEQFF,TGTGCCAGCAAAAGGGATGGTGGGACGTACAATGAGCAGTTCTTC
-,TRBV7-9,many,TRBJ2-5,CASSSRRGTQYF,TGTGCCAGCAGCTCCCGAAGGGGGACCCAGTACTTC
-,TRBV19,-,TRBJ2-2,CASMSFSDGELFF,TGTGCCAGTATGTCTTTTAGCGACGGGGAGCTGTTTTTT
-,TRBV28,many,TRBJ1-4,CASSSRTAANEKLFF,TGTGCCAGCAGTTCCCGGACAGCGGCTAATGAAAAACTGTTTTTT
TRBD1,TRBV6-5,few,TRBJ1-1,CASSSIRGSAEAFF,TGTGCCAGCAGTTCGATCAGGGGGAGCGCTGAAGCTTTCTTT
TRBD1,TRBV15,few,TRBJ2-7,CATSRALPGTGAFFGYEQYF,TGTGCCACCAGCAGAGCCCTTCCCGGGACAGGGGCTTTTTTCGGATACGAGCAGTACTTC
-,TRBV19,few,TRBJ1-6,CASTRAPEGRSLHF,TGTGCCAGTACCAGAGCCCCAGAAGGAAGGTCCCTCCACTTT
TRBD1,TRBV6-2/TRBV6-3,many,TRBJ1-3,CASSYDRGGTIYF,TGTGCCAGCAGTTACGACAGGGGAGGCACCATATATTTT
-,TRBV7-3,many,TRBJ2-6,CASSRQGSSGANVLTF,TGTGCCAGCAGCCGCCAGGGGAGCTCTGGGGCCAACGTCCTGACTTTC
TRBD1,TRBV29-1,many,TRBJ2-5,CSALTGAGETQYF,TGCAGCGCCCTGACAGGGGCTGGCGAGACCCAGTACTTC
-,TRBV19,few,TRBJ2-2,CASSYDSNTGELFF,TGTGCCAGTAGCTACGACAGCAACACCGGGGAGCTGTTTTTT
-,TRBV12-3/TRBV12-4,-,TRBJ2-3,CASTSPSLPETQYF,TGTGCCAGCACCTCCCCGTCACTACCTGAGACGCAGTATTTT
TRBD2,TRBV20-1,-,TRBJ2-7,CSARGGRVIYEQYF,TGCAGTGCTCGGGGGGGGCGGGTTATTTACGAGCAGTACTTC
TRBD2,TRBV29-1,-,TRBJ2-1,CSVEGLADYNEQFF,TGCAGCGTTGAAGGACTAGCGGATTACAATGAGCAGTTCTTC
TRBD2,TRBV5-1,many,TRBJ2-7,CASSPRLAGYEQYF,TGCGCCAGCAGCCCCCGACTAGCAGGGTACGAGCAGTACTTC
-,TRBV20-1,few,TRBJ2-7,CSARGGGGINYEQYF,TGCAGTGCAAGGGGGGGGGGGGGAATCAACTACGAGCAGTACTTC
TRBD1,TRBV6-1,many,TRBJ2-5,CASRAVGTVDSAQYF,TGTGCCAGCCGAGCCGTCGGGACAGTGGATTCGGCCCAGTACTTC
TRBD1,TRBV11-2,-,TRBJ2-1,CASSLEGDRGVNEQFF,TGTGCCAGCAGCTTAGAGGGGGACAGGGGGGTGAATGAGCAGTTCTTC